This is a list of T cell receptor beta chains from one sample in a study of blood T cell repertoires in COVID-19. Measured with immunoSEQ multiplex PCR; TCRdb has only the in-frame clones, and not every one. The repertoire includes about 380,000 clones, roughly 86% of them detected once, and 0.85% to 1.3% sits in the top ten. The specimen was peripheral blood. All receptors derive from a human donor with acute or convalescent COVID-19. The donor label of this sample is uncertain. Both conserved end residues are part of each CDR3. Each record gives: J gene, D gene, V gene, clone size, CDR3 protein, CDR3 DNA. The D gene is left open where the match is weak. Clone size is given for some rows only: seen once, a few or many times, or a class if the clone is expanded.

TRBJ1-5 | . | TRBV30 | . | CACQQGSNQPQHF | TGTGCCTGCCAGCAGGGGAGCAATCAGCCCCAGCATTTT
TRBJ2-3 | . | TRBV15 | few | CATSRVSPSRDTQYF | TGTGCCACCAGCAGAGTCAGCCCCAGCAGGGATACGCAGTATTTT
TRBJ1-5 | . | TRBV10-3 | . | CAISEEREWDQPQHF | TGTGCCATCAGTGAGGAGAGGGAGTGGGATCAGCCCCAGCATTTT
TRBJ1-2 | . | TRBV18 | . | CASSPSGAVYGYTF | TGTGCCAGCTCACCATCTGGGGCCGTCTATGGCTACACCTTC
TRBJ2-5 | . | TRBV21-1 | . | CASSKDLQAPPMYQETQYF | TGTGCCAGCAGCAAAGATCTCCAGGCACCTCCCATGTACCAAGAGACCCAGTACTTC
TRBJ1-1 | . | TRBV5-1 | few | CASSLTVDLTEAFF | TGCGCCAGCAGCTTGACAGTAGACCTCACTGAAGCTTTCTTT
TRBJ1-5 | TRBD1 | TRBV27 | few | CASSSMTGGSNQPQHF | TGTGCCAGCAGTAGCATGACAGGGGGAAGCAATCAGCCCCAGCATTTT
TRBJ1-2 | . | TRBV5-1 | few | CASTSRESYGYTF | TGCGCCAGCACCTCAAGGGAGTCCTATGGCTACACCTTC
TRBJ2-3 | TRBD2 | TRBV5-4 | once | CASSAGLVSRTDTQYF | TGTGCCAGCAGCGCCGGACTAGTCTCACGCACAGATACGCAGTATTTT
TRBJ1-3 | . | TRBV23-1 | once | CASSQPDTAGNTIYF | TGCGCCAGCAGTCAACCAGACACAGCTGGAAACACCATATATTTT
TRBJ2-4 | . | TRBV19 | . | CASSRSARESGKNIQYF | TGTGCCAGTAGCCGTTCCGCCCGGGAGTCGGGCAAAAACATTCAGTACTTC
TRBJ2-5 | TRBD1 | TRBV6-2/TRBV6-3 | . | CASSYGGTGQETQYF | TGTGCCAGCAGTTACGGCGGGACAGGGCAAGAGACCCAGTACTTC
TRBJ1-5 | . | TRBV5-6 | . | CASSSKTGSLNQPQHF | TGTGCCAGCAGCTCCAAAACAGGGAGTCTAAATCAGCCCCAGCATTTT
TRBJ2-1 | . | TRBV7-9 | once | CASQDFNEQFF | TGTGCCAGCCAAGACTTTAATGAGCAGTTCTTC
TRBJ1-5 | . | TRBV10-3 | . | CAISEAGYQPQHF | TGTGCCATCAGTGAGGCAGGGTATCAGCCCCAGCATTTT
TRBJ1-6 | . | TRBV7-9 | . | CASSPITVLGSPLHF | TGTGCCAGCAGCCCCATCACAGTCCTCGGTTCACCCCTCCACTTT
TRBJ2-7 | . | TRBV6-5 | . | CASRGDLSAPYEQYF | TGTGCCAGCAGAGGAGACTTGAGCGCCCCCTACGAGCAGTACTTC
TRBJ2-2 | TRBD2 | TRBV7-7 | . | CASSLSSGSAGELFF | TGTGCCAGCAGCTTGAGTAGCGGGAGCGCCGGGGAGCTGTTTTTT
TRBJ1-6 | . | TRBV28 | once | CASSSRPRGPGASSYNSPLHF | TGTGCCAGCAGTTCACGACCCCGCGGGCCCGGTGCAAGCTCCTATAATTCACCCCTCCACTTT
TRBJ1-2 | . | TRBV19 | . | CASSMEDSSYGYTF | TGTGCCAGTAGTATGGAGGACAGCAGCTATGGCTACACCTTC
TRBJ1-1 | TRBD1 | TRBV29-1 | . | CSAKPGQWNTEAFF | TGCAGCGCTAAACCGGGACAGTGGAACACTGAAGCTTTCTTT
TRBJ2-4 | TRBD1 | TRBV27 | . | CASLTRDRGGRRLTKNIQYF | TGTGCCAGCCTAACCCGGGACAGGGGTGGTCGGAGACTCACCAAAAACATTCAGTACTTC
TRBJ1-2 | . | TRBV5-1 | . | CASKKEASAGYTF | TGCGCCAGCAAGAAGGAGGCGTCCGCTGGCTACACCTTC
TRBJ1-2 | . | TRBV6-1 | few | CASSEGPALAYGYTF | TGTGCCAGCAGTGAAGGCCCCGCGCTTGCATATGGCTACACCTTC
TRBJ2-5 | . | TRBV11-2 | . | CASSFSGNQETQYF | TGTGCCAGCAGCTTTAGCGGAAACCAAGAGACCCAGTACTTC
TRBJ2-3 | . | TRBV24-1 | . | CATSPVGGDTQYF | TGTGCCACCAGTCCAGTCGGAGGAGATACGCAGTATTTT
TRBJ1-6 | TRBD1 | TRBV7-6 | . | CASSLADRVNSPLHF | TGTGCCAGCAGCTTAGCGGACAGGGTGAATTCACCCCTCCACTTT
TRBJ2-3 | TRBD2 | TRBV2 | . | CAGSFTSGSTDTQYF | TGTGCCGGATCTTTCACTAGCGGCAGCACAGATACGCAGTATTTT
TRBJ1-1 | TRBD1 | TRBV11-3 | . | CASSTGADTEAFF | TGTGCCAGCAGCACAGGGGCGGACACTGAAGCTTTCTTT
TRBJ1-4 | . | TRBV9 | . | CASSVAGGSTNEKLFF | TGTGCCAGCAGCGTAGCGGGGGGCTCTACTAATGAAAAACTGTTTTTT
TRBJ1-2 | TRBD1 | TRBV6-5 | . | CASRGQGGYGYTF | TGTGCCAGCAGGGGACAGGGCGGCTATGGCTACACCTTC
TRBJ2-5 | . | TRBV11-2 | . | CASSASDGGGTQYF | TGTGCCAGCAGCGCATCAGACGGGGGTGGGACCCAGTACTTC
TRBJ1-5 | . | TRBV6-2/TRBV6-3 | . | CASSYSYSGSSGQNQPQHF | TGTGCCAGCAGTTACTCGTATTCTGGATCCTCAGGACAGAATCAGCCCCAGCATTTT
TRBJ2-2 | TRBD1 | TRBV5-1 | . | CASSLLGQGANTGELFF | TGCGCCAGCAGCTTGTTGGGACAGGGCGCGAACACCGGGGAGCTGTTTTTT
TRBJ1-5 | . | TRBV4-2 | . | CASSQEGQSNQPQHF | TGTGCCAGCAGCCAAGAGGGACAAAGCAATCAGCCCCAGCATTTT
TRBJ1-5 | . | TRBV5-5 | . | CASSPGTTYNQPQHF | TGTGCCAGCAGCCCCGGGACAACTTACAATCAGCCCCAGCATTTT
TRBJ2-3 | TRBD1 | TRBV5-4 | . | CASRRTGTGITDTQYF | TGTGCCAGCAGGCGTACCGGGACAGGGATTACAGATACGCAGTATTTT
TRBJ2-4 | TRBD2 | TRBV28 | . | CASSPIPSYSGRGSNIQYF | TGTGCCAGCAGTCCTATACCTTCGTATAGCGGGAGAGGTAGCAACATTCAGTACTTC
TRBJ1-3 | . | TRBV27 | . | CASSLSGSGNTIYF | TGTGCCAGCAGTTTATCAGGTAGCGGAAACACCATATATTTT
TRBJ2-7 | TRBD2 | TRBV7-9 | . | CASSYGTSGSLVEQYF | TGTGCCAGCAGCTATGGGACTAGTGGTAGCTTGGTCGAGCAGTACTTC
TRBJ1-1 | . | TRBV7-9 | . | CASSLDPRGTEAFF | TGTGCCAGCAGCTTGGACCCTAGGGGAACTGAAGCTTTCTTT
TRBJ1-2 | . | TRBV6-5 | . | CASCPGNYGYTF | TGTGCCAGCTGTCCTGGCAACTATGGCTACACCTTC
TRBJ2-3 | TRBD2 | TRBV5-8 | . | CASSLGGGLAIRTDTQYF | TGTGCCAGCAGCTTGGGAGGGGGACTAGCCATTCGCACAGATACGCAGTATTTT
TRBJ1-1 | . | TRBV6-5 | once | CASSIGVVGTEAFF | TGTGCCAGCAGTATAGGGGTGGTAGGGACTGAAGCTTTCTTT
TRBJ2-4 | TRBD1 | TRBV19 | . | CASSIEGRGGRRKNIQYF | TGTGCCAGTAGTATAGAAGGCCGAGGGGGCAGACGTAAAAACATTCAGTACTTC
TRBJ1-1 | . | TRBV25-1 | . | CASTTGKTEAFF | TGTGCCAGCACAACGGGGAAAACTGAAGCTTTCTTT
TRBJ1-1 | TRBD1 | TRBV30 | . | CAWSVPGGGKTEAFF | TGTGCCTGGAGTGTCCCAGGGGGCGGGAAGACTGAAGCTTTCTTT
TRBJ1-1 | . | TRBV10-3 | . | CAIRSENTEAFF | TGTGCCATCCGGTCTGAGAACACTGAAGCTTTCTTT
TRBJ1-2 | TRBD1 | TRBV6-5 | . | CASSYSTGNGYTF | TGTGCCAGCAGTTACTCGACAGGGAATGGCTACACCTTC
TRBJ2-3 | . | TRBV30 | . | CAWSTDYTDTQYF | TGTGCCTGGAGTACAGACTACACAGATACGCAGTATTTT
TRBJ1-2 | TRBD1 | TRBV19 | . | CASSIILRSGQNNYGYTF | TGTGCCAGTAGTATAATTTTACGATCGGGACAGAACAACTATGGCTACACCTTC